The 16 T cell receptor beta chains reported below all come from one sample, sequenced in a study of cytomegalovirus exposure and HLA in healthy donors. The primer mix had 60 Vbeta and 13 Jbeta primers. The assay was immunoSEQ multiplex PCR, and TCRdb's table has in-frame clones only and misses some. The table has some 140,000 clones, roughly 80% seen once. The specimen was PBMCs. The receptor set was obtained from a man in his thirties or forties in good health and CMV-seronegative.

This clone appeared a single time. The chain couples TRBV7-2 to TRBJ1-2, with TRBD1 as a possible D gene (5 bases). In germline, CDR1 is SGHTA, CDR2 FQGNSA. The length of the CDR3 is 17 residues. The ends were cut back, 1 base at V and 1 base at J, with 16 bases in the middle. The CDR3 DNA sequence: TGTGCCAGCAGCTTAGATCCCCAGGGTATCCTTAACTATGGCTACACCTTC. Its protein product is CASSLDPQGILNYGYTF.

This clone was recorded a few times. The chain recombines TRBV6-1 with TRBJ1-5; D uncertain. With 7 bases removed from V and 9 bases from J, the gap between germline ends came to 16 bases. The CDR3 extends over 13 amino acids. Looked up from germline, CDR1 is MNHNS and CDR2 is SASEGT. CDR3 sequence reads: CASKVAGSGPQHF. CDR3 coding DNA: TGTGCCAGCAAGGTGGCAGGAAGCGGGCCCCAGCATTTT.

This clone has just one count. This sequence joins TRBV7-2 and TRBJ1-2; D not certain. Trimming took off 5 bases at V and 0 bases at J, with 10 bases between the two ends. The CDR3 has 14 residues. Per the germline V gene, CDR1 is SGHTA and CDR2 is FQGNSA. As DNA, the CDR3 is TGTGCCAGCAGCCCCTTTGGCACTAACTATGGCTACACCTTC. Protein sequence: CASSPFGTNYGYTF.

This clone was seen once. This chain's CDR3 is CASVVSGGQGSGANVLTF. Here the CDR3 DNA reads TGTGCCAGTGTTGTCTCCGGAGGACAGGGCTCTGGGGCCAACGTCCTGACTTTC. The chain combines TRBV19 with TRBJ2-6; 8 bases agree with TRBD1. The CDR3 has 18 residues. Per the germline V gene, CDR1 is LNHDA and CDR2 is SQIVND (reference sequence). Trimming cost V 8 bases and J 0 bases; bases outside gene matches: 12.

The V and J genes are TRBV4-2 and TRBJ1-1; possibly TRBD1 for D (5 bases). Between the trimmed V and J ends, which lost 2 bases and 8 bases, there was a span of 9 bases. CDR1 LGHNA and CDR2 YNFKEQ come from the germline V gene. The CDR3 is 12 amino acids. The CDR3 reads CASSQPWGEAFF. The CDR3 DNA sequence: TGTGCCAGCAGCCAACCTTGGGGCGAAGCTTTCTTT.

The chain recombines TRBV10-3 with TRBJ1-3; 7 bases agree with TRBD1. The CDR3 totals 15 residues. After removal of 4 bases from V and 0 bases from J, the junction contained 3 bases not matched to a gene. Germline CDR1 is ENHRY and CDR2 is SYGVKD. The DNA for the CDR3 is TGTGCCATCAGTGGACAGGGTCTCTCTGGAAACACCATATATTTT. It specifies CAISGQGLSGNTIYF.

This chain uses TRBV13 with TRBJ1-3; TRBD1 matches 7 bases. The CDR3 length is 14 residues. V was pared by 4 bases and J by 2 bases, with 2 bases of the junction left unmatched. Looked up from germline, CDR1 is PRHDT and CDR2 is FYEKMQ (reference sequence). CDR3 sequence: CASSSQGTGNTIYF. The CDR3 region has the DNA TGTGCCAGCAGCTCACAGGGGACTGGAAACACCATATATTTT.

The V and J genes are TRBV7-7 and TRBJ2-7; 8 bases match TRBD1. The CDR3 contains 13 residues. V lost 5 bases, J lost 6 bases, and 6 bases stayed unmatched. Germline CDR1 and CDR2: SSHAT and FNYEAQ (reference sequence). The DNA for the CDR3 is TGTGCCAGCAGCGCCGACAGGGGCCGCGAGCAGTACTTC. This encodes CASSADRGREQYF.

The genes are TRBV27 and TRBJ1-1; tentatively, D is TRBD1 (5 bases). CDR3 length: 19 residues. The germline V and J ends were trimmed by 3 bases and 1 base, with 24 bases remaining between them. Per germline, CDR1 MNHEY and CDR2 SMNVEV (reference sequence). The CDR3 DNA sequence: TGTGCCAGCAGTTTTCAGTTAAGGGGCCGTCGGGGGGAGAACACTGAAGCTTTCTTT. Its translation: CASSFQLRGRRGENTEAFF.

This clone was counted a single time. The CDR3 loop reads CASSSDSRSYEQYF. DNA for the CDR3: TGCGCCAGCAGCTCAGACAGCCGATCCTACGAGCAGTACTTC. The chain employs TRBV5-1 and TRBJ2-7; weak D call: TRBD1 (5 bases). CDR1 SGHRS and CDR2 YFSETQ come from the germline V gene. Trimming cost V 3 bases and J 1 base, with 11 bases left between them. The CDR3 runs 14 residues.

This clone was recorded only once. This chain links TRBV7-9 with TRBJ2-3; perhaps TRBD2 as D (6 bases). CDR3 size: 12 residues. Germline V gene lookup returns CDR1 SEHNR and CDR2 FQNEAQ (reference sequence). Trimming shortened V by 6 bases and J by 4 bases, and 8 bases separated the two germline ends. In DNA form, the CDR3 reads TGTGCCAGCAGACGGGACTCAGATACGCAGTATTTT. Its protein is CASRRDSDTQYF. The full variable domain, with the rest looked up from reference TRBV7-9 and TRBJ2-3, is DTGVSQNPRHKITKRGQNVTFRCDPISEHNRLYWYRQTLGQGPEFLTYFQNEAQLEKSRLLSDRFSAERPKGSFSTLEIQRTEQGDSAMYLCASRRDSDTQYFGPGTRLTVL.

The rearrangement links TRBV7-9 to TRBJ2-1, with 8 bases lining up with TRBD2. The CDR3 totals 14 residues. Germline CDR1 SEHNR, CDR2 FQNEAQ (reference sequence). The V segment lost 5 bases and the J segment 4 bases; nucleotides outside the gene matches: 4. CDR3: CASSVTSVYNEQFF. The DNA of the CDR3 is TGTGCCAGCAGCGTGACTAGCGTTTACAATGAGCAGTTCTTC.

The V and J genes are TRBV5-1 and TRBJ2-7; TRBD2 matches at 11 bases. Germline CDR1 is SGHRS and CDR2 is YFSETQ. There are 14 residues in the CDR3. V gave up 5 bases and J gave up 4 bases; unmatched junction bases: 5. The CDR3 loop is CASRGLADQYEQYF. The CDR3 bases are TGCGCCAGCAGGGGACTAGCGGACCAGTACGAGCAGTACTTC. The full variable domain, its missing parts supplied by reference TRBV5-1 and TRBJ2-7, is KAGVTQTPRYLIKTRGQQVTLSCSPISGHRSVSWYQQTPGQGLQFLFEYFSETQRNKGNFPGRFSGRQFSNSRSEMNVSTLELGDSALYLCASRGLADQYEQYFGPGTRLTVT.

V is TRBV10-2 and J is TRBJ2-6; D call uncertain. Trimming took 8 bases from V and 0 from J, leaving 11 bases between them. CDR1 and CDR2 (germline): WSHSY, SAAADI. The CDR3 runs 15 residues. The CDR3: CASAPGVSGANVLTF. DNA of the CDR3: TGCGCCAGCGCTCCGGGTGTCTCTGGGGCCAACGTCCTGACTTTC.

The chain joins TRBV29-1 to TRBJ2-7; 7 bases are a match to TRBD1. Germline CDR1 SQVTM, CDR2 ANQGSEA. The CDR3 is 12 residues long. The ends lost 4 bases at V and 1 base at J; junction bases unmatched: 1. The CDR3 nucleotides read TGCAGCGTTGTACAGGGGTCCTACGAGCAGTACTTC. Its protein product is CSVVQGSYEQYF.

Only a few counts were recorded for this clone. V is TRBV5-1 and J is TRBJ2-5; 13 bases map to TRBD2. Germline V gene sequence: CDR1 SGHRS, CDR2 YFSETQ. V was pared by 4 bases and J by 7 bases, with 7 bases of the junction left unmatched. The CDR3 contains 15 residues. The CDR3: CASSNGLAGEGTQYF. The CDR3 bases are TGCGCCAGCAGCAACGGACTAGCGGGAGAAGGGACCCAGTACTTC.